This record covers a single T cell receptor beta chain. No antigen is known for it. Germline CDR1 reads MNHEY; CDR2 reads SVGAGI. The CDR3 runs 14 residues. Losses at the gene ends were 7 bases for V and 6 bases for J; bases not matched to a gene: 6. The library attached unique molecular identifiers to individual cDNA molecules. TCRdb redid the calling of the RACE reads with MiXCR, one entry per CDR3 protein. The table records approximately 90,000 distinct CDR3 sequences, around 11% of them present only once. Documented time point: patch test 1, 2 weeks after DPC sensitization. The treatment here: therapeutic diphenylcyclopropenone sensitization with weekly scalp DPC. Only after blood had been drawn was each patch test applied. The sample originates from a study of human T cells and chemical hapten exposure. Study summary: TCR yields per sample varied, mainly owing to small pooled library volume differences. Whole-study findings and limits: Expanded TCRs made up significantly more big CDR3 similarity clusters than controls did.

The input for sequencing was whole blood, taken in connection with sensitization to the hapten diphenylcyclopropenone (DPC). The clonotype was recovered from a woman between 40 and 50 years old with alopecia areata. Some clones in this sample may be carry-over from other donors' samples. This rearrangement joins TRBV6-5 to TRBJ1-6; 7 nucleotides line up with TRBD1. For the CDR3, the DNA is TGTGCCAGCACCAGACAGGGTGGTAATTCACCCCTCCACTTT. Amino acids: CASTRQGGNSPLHF.